This T cell receptor beta chain came from a study of cytomegalovirus exposure and HLA in healthy donors. General study results and limits: In a later analysis, most CMV-associated TCR beta chains appeared HLA-restricted.

With respect to this clone: Its specificity is not known.

Germline V gene sequence: CDR1 SGHDT, CDR2 YYEEEE. V was trimmed by 2 bases and J by 6 bases, leaving 9 bases between them. The CDR3 contains 13 residues. The PCR employed 60 Vbeta primers together with 13 Jbeta primers. Generated by immunoSEQ multiplex PCR, the TCRdb table keeps only in-frame clones and is missing some. Recorded here are approximately 150,000 clones; the top ten clones represent approximately 1%. The chain recombines TRBV5-6 with TRBJ1-5, with TRBD1 as a possible D gene (6 bases). This receptor was taken from a male donor in good health and CMV-seronegative. The sample was PBMCs. DNA for the CDR3: TGTGCCAGCAGCTTAGGGGGGGTTCAGCCCCAGCATTTT. Encoded protein: CASSLGGVQPQHF.